Listed below are T cell receptor beta chains from one sample, sequenced in a study of beta chain features in type 1 diabetes. Clones were sequenced by immunoSEQ multiplex PCR, and TCRdb holds only the in-frame ones, with some missing. The data show 600,000 to 700,000 clones, with around an eighth seen just once and 0.095% to 0.15% held by the top ten. The sample comprised naive CD4+ T cells from blood. The origin of the receptors is a man aged 30 to 39 with type 1 diabetes. CDR3s include the opening cysteine and the closing phenylalanine or tryptophan. D genes are given only for firm matches. Clone size is not always given. Where it is, it says once, few, many or a class for expanded clones.

>few|TRBV7-2|TRBJ1-5|TRBD1
CATTPTGYGQPQHF
TGTGCCACCACCCCGACAGGGTATGGTCAGCCCCAGCATTTT
>.|TRBV4-3|TRBJ2-5|TRBD2
CASSQRSGVNQETQYF
TGCGCCAGCAGCCAACGAAGCGGGGTAAACCAAGAGACCCAGTACTTC
>few|TRBV7-9|TRBJ2-1|TRBD1
CASSRLPQGAPSNEQFF
TGTGCCAGCAGCCGCCTCCCTCAGGGGGCGCCTAGCAATGAGCAGTTCTTC
>.|TRBV2|TRBJ2-2|.
CASSESVPGELFF
TGTGCCAGCAGTGAGTCAGTCCCCGGGGAGCTGTTTTTT
>.|TRBV7-2|TRBJ2-7|.
CASSLTHEQYF
TGTGCCAGCAGCTTGACCCACGAGCAGTACTTC
>.|TRBV7-9|TRBJ1-2|TRBD1
CASSPQQGADYGYTF
TGTGCCAGCAGCCCACAACAGGGGGCGGACTATGGCTACACCTTC
>.|TRBV15|TRBJ1-5|TRBD1
CATSTGGTGRNQPQHF
TGTGCCACCAGCACAGGAGGGACAGGACGGAATCAGCCCCAGCATTTT
>.|TRBV29-1|TRBJ1-1|TRBD1
CSETRGLGTEAFF
TGCAGCGAGACGAGGGGGCTGGGGACTGAAGCTTTCTTT
>.|TRBV4-3|TRBJ1-5|.
CASSQDTGSGWSNQPQHF
TGCGCCAGCAGCCAAGATACAGGTTCTGGCTGGAGCAATCAGCCCCAGCATTTT
>.|TRBV5-4|TRBJ1-4|.
CASSLASETVAEKLFF
TGTGCCAGCAGCTTGGCCTCAGAGACAGTAGCTGAAAAACTGTTTTTT
>few|TRBV30|TRBJ2-7|TRBD2
CAWSPRARGGRNYEQYF
TGTGCCTGGAGTCCCCGGGCGCGGGGGGGACGGAACTACGAGCAGTACTTC
>few|TRBV2|TRBJ1-4|.
CASSEPTLTNEKLFF
TGTGCCAGCAGTGAACCCACCCTAACTAATGAAAAACTGTTTTTT
>.|TRBV7-2|TRBJ2-7|TRBD1
CASSPDATDRVYEQYF
TGTGCCAGCAGCCCCGACGCAACGGACAGGGTCTACGAGCAGTACTTC
>few|TRBV7-2|TRBJ1-6|TRBD1
CASSLFGQGYNSPLHF
TGTGCCAGCAGCTTATTCGGACAGGGATATAATTCACCCCTCCACTTT
>.|TRBV25-1|TRBJ2-2|.
CASSWGGVNTGELFF
TGTGCCAGCAGTTGGGGCGGGGTGAACACCGGGGAGCTGTTTTTT
>few|TRBV11-3|TRBJ2-1|TRBD2
CASSLLAGGVNEQFF
TGTGCCAGCAGCTTACTAGCGGGGGGTGTGAATGAGCAGTTCTTC
>few|TRBV7-7|TRBJ2-1|.
CASSSGAYNEQFF
TGTGCTAGCAGCTCAGGGGCCTACAATGAGCAGTTCTTC
>.|TRBV28|TRBJ2-6|.
CAISVRPSGANVLTF
TGTGCCATCTCAGTCAGGCCCTCTGGGGCCAACGTCCTGACTTTC
>few|TRBV9|TRBJ1-2|.
CASVRSGYGYTF
TGTGCCAGCGTACGATCGGGTTATGGCTACACCTTC
>few|TRBV5-1|TRBJ1-2|.
CASTNDHGVNYGYTF
TGCGCCAGCACCAACGACCATGGGGTAAACTATGGCTACACCTTC
>few|TRBV4-3|TRBJ2-1|.
CASSQAWGNEQFF
TGCGCCAGCAGCCAAGCGTGGGGCAATGAGCAGTTCTTC
>.|TRBV6-5|TRBJ1-6|.
CASSSVGSSYSPLHF
TGTGCCAGCAGTTCCGTAGGGTCGAGTTATTCACCCCTCCACTTT
>few|TRBV5-4|TRBJ2-7|TRBD1
CASRPGQGYEQYF
TGTGCCAGCAGACCCGGACAGGGCTACGAGCAGTACTTC
>.|TRBV4-3|TRBJ1-5|.
CASSQDPGDQPQHF
TGCGCCAGCAGCCAAGATCCGGGGGATCAGCCCCAGCATTTT
>.|TRBV18|TRBJ2-4|.
CASSPGIRDIQYF
TGTGCCAGCTCACCAGGGATAAGGGACATTCAGTACTTC
>few|TRBV10-3|TRBJ2-1|.
CAISWGSEQFF
TGTGCCATCAGTTGGGGAAGTGAGCAGTTCTTC
>few|TRBV25-1|TRBJ2-2|.
CASSDPGDRGGELFF
TGTGCCAGCAGTGACCCTGGGGACCGAGGCGGGGAGCTGTTTTTT
>.|TRBV2|TRBJ1-6|TRBD1
CASSETRGRVGSPLHF
TGTGCCAGCAGTGAAACCAGGGGGCGCGTAGGTTCACCCCTCCACTTT
>few|TRBV2|TRBJ2-5|TRBD1
CASSAEGQGAGETQYF
TGTGCCAGCAGCGCGGAGGGACAGGGGGCGGGAGAGACCCAGTACTTC
>.|TRBV7-2|TRBJ2-6|.
CASRHTPGTPSSGANVLTF
TGTGCCAGCAGGCATACTCCAGGGACGCCGAGCTCTGGGGCCAACGTCCTGACTTTC
>.|TRBV5-1|TRBJ2-7|.
CASSLGGTQAYEQYF
TGCGCCAGCAGCTTGGGTGGGACTCAGGCCTACGAGCAGTACTTC
>few|TRBV7-9|TRBJ1-2|.
CASSSAGWEDGYTF
TGTGCCAGCAGCTCCGCCGGTTGGGAGGATGGCTACACCTTC
>.|TRBV7-8|TRBJ1-2|TRBD1
CASSPSRDRVYVDYTF
TGTGCCAGCAGCCCCAGCCGGGACAGGGTATACGTGGACTACACCTTC
>.|TRBV4-2|TRBJ1-1|.
CASSQSRYEAFF
TGTGCCAGCAGCCAGAGTAGGTATGAAGCTTTCTTT
>.|TRBV7-6|TRBJ2-1|.
CASSSGELKQFF
TGTGCCAGCAGCTCCGGGGAATTGAAGCAGTTCTTC
>.|TRBV18|TRBJ2-7|.
CASSPQDSFYEQYF
TGTGCCAGCTCACCACAGGACAGCTTCTACGAGCAGTACTTC
>.|TRBV4-3|TRBJ2-3|.
CASSQDGGEDTQYF
TGCGCCAGCAGCCAAGATGGAGGAGAAGATACGCAGTATTTT
>.|TRBV4-3|TRBJ2-7|TRBD1
CASSQGYGTGLSYEQYF
TGCGCCAGCAGCCAAGGCTATGGGACAGGGTTGTCCTACGAGCAGTACTTC
>few|TRBV15|TRBJ1-6|.
CATSREIGQNNSPLHF
TGTGCCACCAGCAGAGAAATCGGACAGAATAATTCACCCCTCCACTTT
>.|TRBV9|TRBJ2-3|TRBD1
CASSVDPGQAITDTQYF
TGTGCCAGCAGCGTAGATCCGGGACAGGCCATCACAGATACGCAGTATTTT
>few|TRBV19|TRBJ2-5|.
CASSIVGEVTQYF
TGTGCCAGTAGTATAGTGGGGGAGGTGACCCAGTACTTC
>once|TRBV14|TRBJ2-3|.
CASSQAFAASTDTQYF
TGTGCCAGCAGCCAAGCTTTTGCGGCCAGCACAGATACGCAGTATTTT